This TCR beta chain was found in a study of T-cell memory formation after mild COVID-19. TCRdb re-analysed the 5' RACE reads in MiXCR, keeping a single row per CDR3 protein. The table records 400,000 to 500,000 distinct CDR3 sequences, more than 20% of them present only once. This clonotype was observed a handful of times. The CDR3 sequence is 13 residues long. Trimming took 2 bases from V and 8 from J, leaving 9 bases between them. The TCR originated in an adult woman who had mild COVID-19 (a few samples of this study predate the infection). Cell type and time point are not known. The rearrangement joins TRBV12-3 or TRBV12-4 to TRBJ1-4; D gene unclear. Material: PBMCs or a T cell subset sorted from them (not recorded which). The CDR3 DNA reads as TGTGCCAGCAGTTTACGGGCCAGGGAAAAACTGTTTTTT. Its protein product is CASSLRAREKLFF.